The rows below give T cell receptor beta chains drawn from one sample of a study of T cell repertoires in cytomegalovirus infection. TCRdb reprocessed the reads via MiXCR and lists one record per CDR3 protein. The table has about 920,000 distinct CDR3 sequences, roughly 30% seen once. These receptors have no identified antigens. Sequenced material: cultured CD8+ T cells from PBMCs, taken from culture after CMV antigen stimulation. All receptors come from a human donor in good health (CMV status not recorded). Some clones in this sample may be carry-over from other donors' samples. Both conserved end residues are part of each CDR3. D genes are given only for firm matches. Expanded clones are given a class, and other clones once, few, many or no size at all.

j_call clone_size v_call d_call cdr3_length cdr3_aa cdr3_nt
TRBJ2-7 few TRBV6-1 TRBD1 19 CASSEFVSLLGQGAYEQYF TGTGCCAGCAGTGAATTCGTCTCTCTCCTGGGACAGGGGGCCTACGAGCAGTACTTC
TRBJ1-3 . TRBV3-1 . 15 CASSLEPGPGDTIYF TGTGCCAGCAGCCTTGAGCCGGGACCCGGGGACACCATATATTTT
TRBJ2-5 many TRBV7-9 . 11 CASRAKETQYF TGTGCCAGCAGGGCAAAAGAGACCCAGTACTTC
TRBJ2-7 . TRBV6-4 . 15 CASRELAGLGYEQYF TGTGCCAGCAGGGAACTGGCAGGGCTTGGCTACGAGCAGTACTTC
TRBJ2-2 . TRBV5-5 . 14 CASSLYVNTGELFF TGTGCCAGCAGCTTGTATGTGAACACCGGGGAGCTGTTTTTT
TRBJ1-1 . TRBV6-2/TRBV6-3 . 12 CASGQFNTEAFF TGTGCCAGCGGCCAGTTCAACACTGAAGCTTTCTTT
TRBJ2-1 few TRBV27 TRBD1 16 CASRSLRQGAYNEQFF TGTGCCAGCAGATCCCTACGACAGGGGGCCTACAATGAGCAGTTCTTC
TRBJ1-4 . TRBV6-2/TRBV6-3 . 13 CAGVGATNEKLFF TGTGCCGGCGTCGGGGCAACTAATGAAAAACTGTTTTTT
TRBJ1-5 . TRBV6-6 . 15 CASSYPGTGIRPQHF TGTGCCAGCAGTTACCCCGGGACCGGGATCAGGCCCCAGCATTTT
TRBJ2-3 . TRBV27 TRBD2 15 CASSLPGGATDTQYF TGTGCCAGCAGTTTACCCGGGGGGGCCACAGATACGCAGTATTTT
TRBJ2-3 once TRBV24-1 . 14 CATSPNESTDTQYF TGTGCCACCAGTCCGAATGAAAGTACAGATACGCAGTATTTT
TRBJ1-3 few TRBV7-9 . 15 CASSPTGQTGNTIYF TGTGCCAGCAGCCCGACTGGACAGACTGGAAACACCATATATTTT
TRBJ1-2 . TRBV10-1 . 12 CASIGDLDGYTF TGCGCCAGCATTGGAGATCTCGATGGCTACACCTTC
TRBJ2-3 once TRBV12-3/TRBV12-4 . 15 CANSFLVRGTDTQYF TGTGCCAACAGTTTTTTGGTCAGGGGCACAGATACGCAGTATTTT
TRBJ1-1 many TRBV12-3/TRBV12-4 . 14 CASTWTDPRTEAFF TGTGCCAGCACTTGGACAGATCCAAGAACTGAAGCTTTCTTT
TRBJ2-3 . TRBV12-3/TRBV12-4 . 17 CASRFSWALQDADTQYF TGTGCCAGCAGGTTTTCCTGGGCACTGCAAGACGCAGATACGCAGTATTTT
TRBJ1-4 few TRBV5-5 . 15 CASSPYPGTNEKLFF TGTGCCAGCAGCCCGTATCCTGGGACTAATGAAAAACTGTTTTTT
TRBJ2-7 . TRBV4-1 TRBD1 16 CASSQVRGGFSYEQYF TGCGCCAGCAGCCAAGTCAGAGGGGGCTTTTCCTACGAGCAGTACTTC
TRBJ1-1 few TRBV7-9 . 16 CASSLGRGVVGTEAFF TGTGCCAGCAGCTTGGGGAGGGGCGTGGTGGGCACTGAAGCTTTCTTT